One sample yielded the 10 T cell receptor beta chains listed below, sequenced in a study of cytomegalovirus exposure and HLA in healthy donors. Vbeta (60) and Jbeta (13) primers were used in the PCR. Profiling relied on immunoSEQ multiplex PCR, and the TCRdb table lists in-frame clones only, not all of them. The sample consists of 95,000 to 150,000 clones, 75% to 90% of them appearing once. Sequences were obtained from PBMCs. Receptor source: a man aged 50-60 years in good health and CMV-seronegative.

A few counts support this clone. This sequence joins TRBV28 and TRBJ2-2; TRBD1 matches at 7 bases. The germline gives CDR1 MDHEN, CDR2 SYDVKM. Trimming cost V 6 bases and J 1 base; bases outside gene matches: 5. The CDR3 is 15 residues long. CDR3 DNA: TGTGCCAGCAGATTAGGGGGCCTGAACACCGGGGAGCTGTTTTTT. It is translated as CASRLGGLNTGELFF.

The chain carries TRBV6-4 and TRBJ2-3; D uncertain. CDR1 MRHNA and CDR2 SNTAGT come from the germline V gene. This CDR3 region has 16 residues. Trimming stripped 0 bases from V and 2 bases from J, with 12 bases between. CDR3 region: CASSDSPRPSTDTQYF. CDR3 DNA sequence: TGTGCCAGCAGTGACTCGCCTAGACCGTCCACAGATACGCAGTATTTT.

V is TRBV5-1 and J is TRBJ1-4; 9 positions agree with TRBD1. Germline values: CDR1 SGHRS, CDR2 YFSETQ. There are 17 residues in the CDR3. The V and J ends lost 0 bases and 2 bases, in that order; junction bases with no gene match: 5. The DNA for the CDR3 is TGCGCCAGCAGCTTGGCCGGGGACAGGGACACTAATGAAAAACTGTTTTTT. Its protein is CASSLAGDRDTNEKLFF.

The rearrangement uses TRBV11-1 and TRBJ1-1; D remains ambiguous. This CDR3 region has 15 residues. The V gene's germline CDR1 is SGHAT and CDR2 FQDESV (reference sequence). Trimming shortened V by 3 bases and J by 1 base, and 12 bases separated the two germline ends. This chain's CDR3 is CASSFQAGENTEAFF. In DNA, the CDR3 is TGTGCCAGCAGCTTTCAGGCAGGCGAGAACACTGAAGCTTTCTTT.

The chain joins TRBV19 to TRBJ1-5; 9 bases align to TRBD1. Germline V lookup: CDR1 LNHDA, CDR2 SQIVND (reference sequence). CDR3 length equals 15 residues. V lost 5 bases, J lost 6 bases, and 8 bases stayed unmatched. CDR3 residues: CASSLTGTGPQPQHF. CDR3 coding DNA: TGTGCCAGTAGTCTCACCGGGACAGGGCCTCAGCCCCAGCATTTT. The entire variable domain, with the rest obtained from reference TRBV19 and TRBJ1-5, is as follows: DGGITQSPKYLFRKEGQNVTLSCEQNLNHDAMYWYRQDPGQGLRLIYYSQIVNDFQKGDIAEGYSVSREKKESFPLTVTSAQKNPTAFYLCASSLTGTGPQPQHFGDGTRLSIL.

The chain uses TRBV7-6 and TRBJ2-7, with 8 bases fitting TRBD2. Trimming cost V 0 bases and J 1 base; bases outside gene matches: 11. From germline, CDR1 is SGHVS and CDR2 FNYEAQ. This CDR3 has 18 amino acids. The CDR3 loop reads CASSLAVFAGGPSYEQYF. CDR3 DNA sequence: TGTGCCAGCAGCTTAGCGGTGTTTGCGGGAGGCCCATCCTACGAGCAGTACTTC.

The chain links TRBV7-9 to TRBJ1-5, with 8 nucleotides matching TRBD1. CDR3 length: 15 residues. The germline CDR1 and CDR2 sequences are SEHNR and FQNEAQ (reference sequence). V trimming: 5 bases; J trimming: 2 bases; junction bases outside the gene matches: 5. CDR3 in DNA: TGTGCCAGCAGCCAGGGACAGGTCGGCAATCAGCCCCAGCATTTT. It is translated as CASSQGQVGNQPQHF.

The chain links TRBV28 to TRBJ1-4; D uncertain. The ends were cut back, 7 bases at V and 1 base at J, with 13 bases in the middle. The length of the CDR3 is 15 residues. The germline gives CDR1 MDHEN, CDR2 SYDVKM. CDR3 bases: TGTGCCAGCACCCAATTTCAGGAAACTAATGAAAAACTGTTTTTT. Encoded protein: CASTQFQETNEKLFF.

The V and J genes are TRBV28 and TRBJ2-7; D ambiguous. CDR1 is MDHEN, CDR2 SYDVKM, per germline. The length of the CDR3 is 11 residues. V was shortened by 8 bases and J by 2 bases, with 7 bases between the two germline ends. The CDR3 loop is CASLSAYEQYF. The CDR3, as DNA: TGTGCCAGCCTTTCTGCCTACGAGCAGTACTTC.

This rearrangement joins TRBV6-6 to TRBJ2-2; 10 bases agree with TRBD2. The length of the CDR3 is 15 residues. Unmatched junction bases numbered 8, after V lost 6 bases and J lost 7 bases. Per the germline V gene, CDR1 is MNHNY and CDR2 is SVGAGI (reference sequence). The CDR3 nucleotides are TGTGCCAGCAGCTTCCAGCGGGGGGGAATCGGGGAGCTGTTTTTT. Translation gives CASSFQRGGIGELFF.